This TCR beta chain was recorded in a study of post-analysis software for immune sequencing data. For the study at large: In terms of disease course, relapsing-remitting, secondary progressive and progressive-relapsing multiple sclerosis were included. Regarding the study as a whole: Five TRBV segments, including TRBV5-6, TRBV5-1 and TRBV20-1, were more frequent in patients than controls.

The V gene end was trimmed by 8 bases and the J gene end by 2 bases; junction bases not matched to a gene: 17. CDR3 length: 18 amino acids. Germline loops: CDR1 SGHRS, CDR2 YFSETQ. This clonotype was counted between two and nine times. The antigen is undetermined. Prepared libraries of TCR beta cDNA carried unique molecular identifiers. TCRdb re-derived calls from the PCR reads in MiXCR, one entry per CDR3 protein. The sample has roughly 600,000 distinct CDR3 sequences; 40% to 50% are singletons. The sample consisted of blood. The TCR originated in a girl aged 5 to 17 with multiple sclerosis. The V gene is TRBV5-1, the J gene TRBJ2-1; 9 bases are a match to TRBD1. The chain's CDR3 is CASQGRTGETATYNEQFF. The CDR3 DNA follows: TGCGCCAGTCAAGGGCGGACAGGGGAAACCGCCACCTACAATGAGCAGTTCTTC.